This TCR beta chain emerged from a study of shared clonotypes between healthy human individuals. Trimming removed 4 bases at V and 5 bases at J, with 18 bases between. CDR3 length equals 15 residues. CDR1 SGDLS and CDR2 YYNGEE come from the germline V gene. Selected positively for CCR7 and CD45RO-negative, naive CD8 cells excluded terminally differentiated effector memory CD45RA+ cells. TCRdb's copy holds only in-frame clones and misses some; the assay was immunoSEQ multiplex PCR. This table holds more than 2 million clones, about 93% found once. The sequence came from a man younger than 35 in good health. Some clones in this sample may be carry-over from other donors' samples. The chain is built from TRBV9 and TRBJ2-5; a possible D gene is TRBD2 (5 bases). The specimen sequenced was naive CD8+ T cells from PBMCs. CDR3 sequence: CASSPHPVRVETQYF. The CDR3 nucleotides read TGTGCCAGCAGCCCGCACCCCGTGCGGGTGGAGACCCAGTACTTC.